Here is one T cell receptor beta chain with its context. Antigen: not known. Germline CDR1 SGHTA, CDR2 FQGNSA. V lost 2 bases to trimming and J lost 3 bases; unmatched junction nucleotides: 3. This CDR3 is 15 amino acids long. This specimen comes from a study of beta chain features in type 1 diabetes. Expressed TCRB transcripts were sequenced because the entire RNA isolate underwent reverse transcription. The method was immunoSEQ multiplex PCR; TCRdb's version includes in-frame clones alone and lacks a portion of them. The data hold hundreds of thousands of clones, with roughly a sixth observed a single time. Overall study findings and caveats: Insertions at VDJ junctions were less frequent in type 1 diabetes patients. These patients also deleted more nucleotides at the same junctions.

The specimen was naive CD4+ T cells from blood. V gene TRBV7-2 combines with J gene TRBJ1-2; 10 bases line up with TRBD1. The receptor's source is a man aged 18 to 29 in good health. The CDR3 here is CASSLKTGGDYGYTF. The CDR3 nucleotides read TGTGCCAGCAGCTTAAAGACAGGGGGCGACTATGGCTACACCTTC.